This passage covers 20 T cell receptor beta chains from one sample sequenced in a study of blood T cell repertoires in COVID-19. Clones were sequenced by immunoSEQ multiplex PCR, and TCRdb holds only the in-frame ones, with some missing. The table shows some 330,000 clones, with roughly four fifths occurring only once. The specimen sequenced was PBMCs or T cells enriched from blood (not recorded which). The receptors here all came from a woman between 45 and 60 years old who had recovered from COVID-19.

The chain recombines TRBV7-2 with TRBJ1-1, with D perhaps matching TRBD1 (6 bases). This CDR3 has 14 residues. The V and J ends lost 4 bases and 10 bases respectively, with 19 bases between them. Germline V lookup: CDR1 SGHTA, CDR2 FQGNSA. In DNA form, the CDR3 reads TGTGCCAGCAGCTCCGGGGGGTGGCAGGGGATAGCTTTCTTT. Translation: CASSSGGWQGIAFF.

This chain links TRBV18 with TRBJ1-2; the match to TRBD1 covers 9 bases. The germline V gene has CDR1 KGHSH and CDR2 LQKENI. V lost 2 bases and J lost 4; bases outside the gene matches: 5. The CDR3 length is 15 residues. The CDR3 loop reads CASSPTTGQGYGYTF. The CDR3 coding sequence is TGTGCCAGCTCACCAACCACGGGACAGGGCTATGGCTACACCTTC.

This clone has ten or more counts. The CDR3 reads CSVVPLGGKTEAFF. The DNA for the CDR3 is TGCAGCGTTGTCCCACTGGGGGGGAAGACTGAAGCTTTCTTT. The chain recombines TRBV29-1 with TRBJ1-1; TRBD1 might be the D (5 bases). Trimming cost V 4 bases and J 5 bases, with 17 bases left between them. Per the germline V gene, CDR1 is SQVTM and CDR2 is ANQGSEA. The CDR3 runs 14 residues.

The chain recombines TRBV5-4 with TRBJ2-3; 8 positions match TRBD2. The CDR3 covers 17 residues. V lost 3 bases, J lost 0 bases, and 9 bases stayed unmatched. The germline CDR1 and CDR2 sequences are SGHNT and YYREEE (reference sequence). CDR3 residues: CASSSGARLASTDTQYF. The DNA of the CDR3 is TGTGCCAGCAGCTCCGGGGCGAGACTAGCGAGCACAGATACGCAGTATTTT. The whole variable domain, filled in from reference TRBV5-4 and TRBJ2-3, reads ETGVTQSPTHLIKTRGQQVTLRCSSQSGHNTVSWYQQALGQGPQFIFQYYREEENGRGNFPPRFSGLQFPNYSSELNVNALELDDSALYLCASSSGARLASTDTQYFGPGTRLTVL.

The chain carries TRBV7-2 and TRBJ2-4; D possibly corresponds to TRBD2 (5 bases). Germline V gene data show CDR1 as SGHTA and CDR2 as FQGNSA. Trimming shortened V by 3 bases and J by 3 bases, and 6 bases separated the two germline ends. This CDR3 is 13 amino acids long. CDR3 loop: CASSFSGKNIQYF. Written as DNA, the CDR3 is TGTGCCAGCAGCTTCAGCGGCAAAAACATTCAGTACTTC.

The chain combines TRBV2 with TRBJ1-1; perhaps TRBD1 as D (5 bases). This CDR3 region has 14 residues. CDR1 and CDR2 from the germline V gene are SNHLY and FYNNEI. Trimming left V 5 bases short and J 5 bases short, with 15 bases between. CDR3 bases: TGTGCCAGCAGTTTGGACGGCCGGGGGACTGAAGCTTTCTTT. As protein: CASSLDGRGTEAFF.

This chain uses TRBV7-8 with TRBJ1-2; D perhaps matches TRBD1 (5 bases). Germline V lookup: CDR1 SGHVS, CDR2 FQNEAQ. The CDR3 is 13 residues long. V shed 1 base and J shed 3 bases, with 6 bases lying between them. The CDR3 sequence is CASSLGDYYGYTF. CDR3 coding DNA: TGTGCCAGCAGCTTAGGGGACTACTATGGCTACACCTTC.

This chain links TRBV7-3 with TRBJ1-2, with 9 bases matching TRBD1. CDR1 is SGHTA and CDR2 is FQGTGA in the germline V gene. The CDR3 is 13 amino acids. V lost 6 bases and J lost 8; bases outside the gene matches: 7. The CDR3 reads CASSQGTGSGYTF. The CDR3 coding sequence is TGTGCCAGCAGTCAAGGGACAGGGAGCGGCTACACCTTC.

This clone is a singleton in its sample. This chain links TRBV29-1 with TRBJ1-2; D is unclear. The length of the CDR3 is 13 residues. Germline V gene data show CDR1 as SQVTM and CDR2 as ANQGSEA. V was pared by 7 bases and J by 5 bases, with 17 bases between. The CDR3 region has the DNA TGCAGCGCCGGGGATGGACGTACATATGGCTACACCTTC. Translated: CSAGDGRTYGYTF. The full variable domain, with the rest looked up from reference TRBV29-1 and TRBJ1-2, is SAVISQKPSRDICQRGTSLTIQCQVDSQVTMMFWYRQQPGQSLTLIATANQGSEATYESGFVIDKFPISRPNLTFSTLTVSNMSPEDSSIYLCSAGDGRTYGYTFGSGTRLTVV.

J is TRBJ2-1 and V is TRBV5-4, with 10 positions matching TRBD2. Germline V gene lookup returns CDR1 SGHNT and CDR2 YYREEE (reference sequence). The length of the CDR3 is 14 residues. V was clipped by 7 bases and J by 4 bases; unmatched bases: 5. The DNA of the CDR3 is TGTGCCAGCGGCAGCGGGAGGGATTACAATGAGCAGTTCTTC. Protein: CASGSGRDYNEQFF.

In nucleotides, the CDR3 is TGTGCCAGCAGAACAGGGGGAAGTAACTATGGCTACACCTTC. This translates into CASRTGGSNYGYTF. The chain joins TRBV6-6 to TRBJ1-2, with 8 bases identical to TRBD1. The CDR3 loop spans 14 amino acids. Germline CDR1 MNHNY, CDR2 SVGAGI (reference sequence). V trimming: 6 bases; J trimming: 1 base; junction bases outside the gene matches: 4.

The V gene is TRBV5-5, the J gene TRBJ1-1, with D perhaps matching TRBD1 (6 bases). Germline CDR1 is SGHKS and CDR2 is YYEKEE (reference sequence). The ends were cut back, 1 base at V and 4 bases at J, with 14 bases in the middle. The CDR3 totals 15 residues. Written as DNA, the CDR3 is TGTGCCAGCAGCTTGTTAGGTATGGGGGCCACTGAAGCTTTCTTT. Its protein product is CASSLLGMGATEAFF.

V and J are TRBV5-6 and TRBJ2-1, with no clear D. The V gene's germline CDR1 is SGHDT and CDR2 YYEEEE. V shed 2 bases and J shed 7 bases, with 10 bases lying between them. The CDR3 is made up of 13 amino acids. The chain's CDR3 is CASSFVRENEQFF. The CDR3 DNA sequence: TGTGCCAGCAGCTTCGTTAGAGAGAATGAGCAGTTCTTC.

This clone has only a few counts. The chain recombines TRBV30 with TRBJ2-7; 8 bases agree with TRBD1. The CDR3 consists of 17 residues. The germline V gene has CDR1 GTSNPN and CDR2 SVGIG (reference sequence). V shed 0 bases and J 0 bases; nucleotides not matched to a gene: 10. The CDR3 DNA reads TGTGCCTGGAGTGTAACCATGGGGACAGGAGGCTCCTACGAGCAGTACTTC. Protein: CAWSVTMGTGGSYEQYF.

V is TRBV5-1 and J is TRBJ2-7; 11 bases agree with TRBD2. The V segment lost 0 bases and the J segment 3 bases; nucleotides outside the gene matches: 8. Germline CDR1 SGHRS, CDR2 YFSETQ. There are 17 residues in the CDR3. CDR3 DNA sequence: TGCGCCAGCAGCTTGGGCAGGTTAGGACTAGCGGGCTACGAGCAGTACTTC. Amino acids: CASSLGRLGLAGYEQYF.

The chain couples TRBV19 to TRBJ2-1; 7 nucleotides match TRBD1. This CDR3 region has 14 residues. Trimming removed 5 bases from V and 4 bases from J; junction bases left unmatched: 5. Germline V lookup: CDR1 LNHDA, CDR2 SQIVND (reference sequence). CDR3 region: CASSGTAVYNEQFF. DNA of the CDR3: TGTGCCAGTAGTGGGACAGCCGTGTACAATGAGCAGTTCTTC. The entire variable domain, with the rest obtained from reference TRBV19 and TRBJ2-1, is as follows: DGGITQSPKYLFRKEGQNVTLSCEQNLNHDAMYWYRQDPGQGLRLIYYSQIVNDFQKGDIAEGYSVSREKKESFPLTVTSAQKNPTAFYLCASSGTAVYNEQFFGPGTRLTVL.

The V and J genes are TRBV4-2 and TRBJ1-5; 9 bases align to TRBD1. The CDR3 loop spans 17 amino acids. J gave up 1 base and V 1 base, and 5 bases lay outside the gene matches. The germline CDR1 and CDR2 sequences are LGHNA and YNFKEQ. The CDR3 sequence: CASSQGGGQGSNQPQHF. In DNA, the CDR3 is TGTGCCAGCAGCCAAGGGGGGGGACAGGGAAGCAATCAGCCCCAGCATTTT.

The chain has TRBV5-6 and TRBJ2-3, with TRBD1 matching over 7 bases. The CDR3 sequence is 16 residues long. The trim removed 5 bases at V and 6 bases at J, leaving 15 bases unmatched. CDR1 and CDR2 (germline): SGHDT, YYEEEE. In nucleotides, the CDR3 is TGTGCCAGCAGGGACACTGGGGACAGTCCAGCTGATACGCAGTATTTT. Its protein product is CASRDTGDSPADTQYF.

The CDR3 spells CASSPPRGDTQYF. CDR3 DNA sequence: TGTGCCAGCAGCCCTCCCAGGGGAGATACGCAGTATTTT. The V call is TRBV3-1 (or the pseudogene TRBV3-2), the J call TRBJ2-3, with D tentatively TRBD1 (6 bases). CDR1 is LGHDT, CDR2 YNNKEL, per germline (reference sequence). This CDR3 contains 13 residues. V lost 4 bases, J lost 5 bases, and 10 bases lay in between.

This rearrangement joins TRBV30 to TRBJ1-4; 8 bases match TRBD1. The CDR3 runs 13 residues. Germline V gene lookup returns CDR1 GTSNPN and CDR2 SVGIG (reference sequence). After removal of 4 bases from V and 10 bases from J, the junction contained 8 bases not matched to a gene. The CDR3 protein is CAWTDRGDGKLFF. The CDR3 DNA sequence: TGTGCCTGGACCGACAGGGGAGACGGAAAACTGTTTTTT.